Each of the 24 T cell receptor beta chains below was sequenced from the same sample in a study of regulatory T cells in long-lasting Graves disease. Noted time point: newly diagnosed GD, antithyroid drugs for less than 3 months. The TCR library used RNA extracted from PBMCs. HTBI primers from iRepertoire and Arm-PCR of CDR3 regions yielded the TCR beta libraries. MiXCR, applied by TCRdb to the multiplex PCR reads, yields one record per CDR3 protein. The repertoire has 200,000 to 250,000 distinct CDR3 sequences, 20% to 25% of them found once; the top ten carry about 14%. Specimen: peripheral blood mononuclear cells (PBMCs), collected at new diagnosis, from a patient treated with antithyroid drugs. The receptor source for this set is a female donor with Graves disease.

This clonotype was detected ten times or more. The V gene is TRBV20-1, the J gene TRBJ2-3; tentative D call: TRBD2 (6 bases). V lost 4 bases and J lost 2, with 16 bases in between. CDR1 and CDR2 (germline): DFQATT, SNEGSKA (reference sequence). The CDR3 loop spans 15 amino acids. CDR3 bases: TGCAGTGCTACCCCTTCGGGGGTTAACACAGATACGCAGTATTTT. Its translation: CSATPSGVNTDTQYF.

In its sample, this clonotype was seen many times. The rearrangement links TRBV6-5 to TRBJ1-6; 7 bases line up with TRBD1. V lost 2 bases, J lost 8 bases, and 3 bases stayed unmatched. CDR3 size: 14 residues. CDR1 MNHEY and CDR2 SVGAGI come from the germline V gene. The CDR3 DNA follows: TGTGCCAGCAGTTACAGAGGGGGCGATTCACCCCTCCACTTT. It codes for CASSYRGGDSPLHF.

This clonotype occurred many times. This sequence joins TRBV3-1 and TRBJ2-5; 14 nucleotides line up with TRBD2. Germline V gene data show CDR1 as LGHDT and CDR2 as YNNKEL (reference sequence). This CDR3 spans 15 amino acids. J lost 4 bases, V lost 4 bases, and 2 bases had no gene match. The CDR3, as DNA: TGTGCCAGCAGCCCGACTAGCGGGGGGGCAGAGACCCAGTACTTC. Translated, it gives CASSPTSGGAETQYF.

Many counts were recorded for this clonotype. CDR3 sequence: CASSFNPRLQETQYF. DNA of the CDR3: TGTGCCAGCAGCTTTAACCCCCGGCTACAAGAGACCCAGTACTTC. The gene calls are TRBV7-2 and TRBJ2-5; D not certain. The V gene's germline CDR1 is SGHTA and CDR2 FQGNSA. The CDR3 runs 15 residues. Trimming left V 3 bases short and J 2 bases short, with 13 bases between. The full variable domain, its missing parts supplied by reference TRBV7-2 and TRBJ2-5, is GAGVSQSPSNKVTEKGKDVELRCDPISGHTALYWYRQSLGQGLEFLIYFQGNSAPDKSGLPSDRFSAERTGGSVSTLTIQRTQQEDSAVYLCASSFNPRLQETQYFGPGTRLLVL.

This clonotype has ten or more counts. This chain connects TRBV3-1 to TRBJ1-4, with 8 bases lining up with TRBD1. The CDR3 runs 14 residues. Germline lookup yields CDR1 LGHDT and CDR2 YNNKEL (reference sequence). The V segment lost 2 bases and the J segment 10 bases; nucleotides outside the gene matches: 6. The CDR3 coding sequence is TGTGCCAGCAGCCAAAGGACAGGGATGGTAAAACTGTTTTTT. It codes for CASSQRTGMVKLFF.

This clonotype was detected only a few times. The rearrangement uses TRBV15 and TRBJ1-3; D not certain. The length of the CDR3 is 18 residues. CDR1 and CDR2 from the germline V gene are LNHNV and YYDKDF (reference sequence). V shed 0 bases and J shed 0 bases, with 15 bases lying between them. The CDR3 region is CATSREVTRTISGNTIYF. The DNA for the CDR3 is TGTGCCACCAGCAGAGAGGTGACTAGGACTATCTCTGGAAACACCATATATTTT.

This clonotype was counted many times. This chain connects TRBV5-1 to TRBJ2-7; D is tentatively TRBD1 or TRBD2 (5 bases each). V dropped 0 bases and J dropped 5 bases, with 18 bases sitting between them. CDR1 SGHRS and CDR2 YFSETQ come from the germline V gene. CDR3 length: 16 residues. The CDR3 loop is CASSLDGTFILNEQYF. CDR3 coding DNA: TGCGCCAGCAGCTTGGATGGGACCTTCATCCTTAACGAGCAGTACTTC.

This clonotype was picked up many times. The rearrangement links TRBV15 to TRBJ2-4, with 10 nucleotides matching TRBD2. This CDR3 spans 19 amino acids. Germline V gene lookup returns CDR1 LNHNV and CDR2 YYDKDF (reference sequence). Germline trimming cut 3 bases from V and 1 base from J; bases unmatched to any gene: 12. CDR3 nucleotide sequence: TGTGCCACCAGCAGGAGGGCTAGCGGGAGCACCCATGCCAAAAACATTCAGTACTTC. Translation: CATSRRASGSTHAKNIQYF.

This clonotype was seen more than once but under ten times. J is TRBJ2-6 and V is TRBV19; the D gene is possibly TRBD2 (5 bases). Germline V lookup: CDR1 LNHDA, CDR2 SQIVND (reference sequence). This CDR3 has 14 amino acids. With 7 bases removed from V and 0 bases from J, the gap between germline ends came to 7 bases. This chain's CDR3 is CASKGSSGANVLTF. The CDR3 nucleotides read TGTGCCAGTAAAGGGAGCTCTGGGGCCAACGTCCTGACTTTC.

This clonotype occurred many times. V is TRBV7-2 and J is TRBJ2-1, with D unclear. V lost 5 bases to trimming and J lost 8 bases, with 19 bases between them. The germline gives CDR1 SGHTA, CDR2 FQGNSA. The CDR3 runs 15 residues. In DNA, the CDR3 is TGTGCCAGCAGCAACCGGGCCTCGTCGACCGATGAGCAGTTCTTC. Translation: CASSNRASSTDEQFF.

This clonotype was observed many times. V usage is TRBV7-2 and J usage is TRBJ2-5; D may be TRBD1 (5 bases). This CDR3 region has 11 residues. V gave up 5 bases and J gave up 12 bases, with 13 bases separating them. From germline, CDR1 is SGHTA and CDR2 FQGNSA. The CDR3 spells CASSQRQFEYF. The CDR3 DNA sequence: TGTGCCAGCAGCCAAAGACAGTTTGAGTACTTC. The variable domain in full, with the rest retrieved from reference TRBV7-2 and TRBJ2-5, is GAGVSQSPSNKVTEKGKDVELRCDPISGHTALYWYRQSLGQGLEFLIYFQGNSAPDKSGLPSDRFSAERTGGSVSTLTIQRTQQEDSAVYLCASSQRQFEYFGPGTRLLVL.

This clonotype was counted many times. The CDR3 protein is CASSPAGAGALSYNEQFF. The CDR3 DNA follows: TGTGCCAGCAGTCCAGCGGGAGCGGGGGCCCTCTCCTACAATGAGCAGTTCTTC. The chain couples TRBV7-2 to TRBJ2-1; 8 positions match TRBD2. The V and J ends lost 6 bases and 0 bases, in that order; junction bases with no gene match: 13. The CDR3 length is 18 residues. Germline V gives CDR1 SGHTA, CDR2 FQGNSA.

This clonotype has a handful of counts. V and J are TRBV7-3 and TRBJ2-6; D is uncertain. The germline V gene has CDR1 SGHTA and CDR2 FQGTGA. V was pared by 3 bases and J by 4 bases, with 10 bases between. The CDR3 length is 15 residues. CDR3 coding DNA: TGTGCCAGCAGCTTCCAGGTGGCGGGGGCCAACGTCCTGACTTTC. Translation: CASSFQVAGANVLTF.

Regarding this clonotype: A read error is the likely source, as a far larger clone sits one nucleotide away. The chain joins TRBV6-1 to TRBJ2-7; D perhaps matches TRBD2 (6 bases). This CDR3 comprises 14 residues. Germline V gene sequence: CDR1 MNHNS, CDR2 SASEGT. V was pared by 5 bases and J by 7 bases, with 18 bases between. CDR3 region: CASSNHGGYNEQYF. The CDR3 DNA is TGTGCCAGCAGTAATCACGGGGGATACAATGAGCAGTACTTC.

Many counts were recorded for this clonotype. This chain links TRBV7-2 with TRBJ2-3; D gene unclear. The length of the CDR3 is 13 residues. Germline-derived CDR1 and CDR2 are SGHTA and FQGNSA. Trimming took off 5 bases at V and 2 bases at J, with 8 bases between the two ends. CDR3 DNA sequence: TGTGCCAGCAGCCCACAGATCACAGATACGCAGTATTTT. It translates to CASSPQITDTQYF. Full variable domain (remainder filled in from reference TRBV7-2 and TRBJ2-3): GAGVSQSPSNKVTEKGKDVELRCDPISGHTALYWYRQSLGQGLEFLIYFQGNSAPDKSGLPSDRFSAERTGGSVSTLTIQRTQQEDSAVYLCASSPQITDTQYFGPGTRLTVL.

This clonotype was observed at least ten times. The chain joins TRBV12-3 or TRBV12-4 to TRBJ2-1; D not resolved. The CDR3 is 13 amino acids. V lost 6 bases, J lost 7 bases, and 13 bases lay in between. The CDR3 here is CASSTFGRNEQFF. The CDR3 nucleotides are TGTGCCAGCAGCACTTTCGGGCGGAATGAGCAGTTCTTC.

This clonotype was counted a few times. In DNA form, the CDR3 reads TGCAGTGCTAGTTCTGCGGGAGGGCTGAGCGGGGAGCTGTTTTTT. It encodes CSASSAGGLSGELFF. The V call is TRBV20-1, the J call TRBJ2-2, with 9 bases matching TRBD2. Germline loops: CDR1 DFQATT, CDR2 SNEGSKA (reference sequence). This CDR3 has 15 amino acids. Unmatched junction bases numbered 9, after V lost 3 bases and J lost 7 bases.

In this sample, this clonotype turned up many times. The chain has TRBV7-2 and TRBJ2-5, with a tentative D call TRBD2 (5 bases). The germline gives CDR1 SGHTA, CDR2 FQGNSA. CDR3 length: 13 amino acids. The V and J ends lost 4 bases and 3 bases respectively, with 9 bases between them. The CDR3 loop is CASSWTRKETQYF. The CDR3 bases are TGTGCCAGCAGCTGGACTCGAAAAGAGACCCAGTACTTC.

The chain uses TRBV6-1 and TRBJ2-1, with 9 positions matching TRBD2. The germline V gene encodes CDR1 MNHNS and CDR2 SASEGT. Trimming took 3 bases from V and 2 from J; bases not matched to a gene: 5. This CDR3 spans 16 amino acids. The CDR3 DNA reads TGTGCCAGCAGTGACCCGACTAGCGGCCCCTACAATGAGCAGTTCTTC. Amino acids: CASSDPTSGPYNEQFF.

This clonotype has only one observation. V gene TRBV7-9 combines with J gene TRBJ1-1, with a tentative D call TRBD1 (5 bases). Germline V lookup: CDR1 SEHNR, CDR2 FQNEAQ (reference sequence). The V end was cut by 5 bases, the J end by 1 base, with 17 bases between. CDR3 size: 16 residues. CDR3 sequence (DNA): TGTGCCAGCAGCCCTAGGGGAAGGGGTAGGAACACTGAAGCTTTCTTT. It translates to CASSPRGRGRNTEAFF.

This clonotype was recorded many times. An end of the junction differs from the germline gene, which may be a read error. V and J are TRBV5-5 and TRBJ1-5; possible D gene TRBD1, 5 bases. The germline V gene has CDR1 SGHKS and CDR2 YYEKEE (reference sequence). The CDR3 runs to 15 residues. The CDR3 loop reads CASRETPGPNQPQHF. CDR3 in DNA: TGCGCCAGCAGGGAAACACCGGGTCCTAATCAGCCCCAGCATTTT.

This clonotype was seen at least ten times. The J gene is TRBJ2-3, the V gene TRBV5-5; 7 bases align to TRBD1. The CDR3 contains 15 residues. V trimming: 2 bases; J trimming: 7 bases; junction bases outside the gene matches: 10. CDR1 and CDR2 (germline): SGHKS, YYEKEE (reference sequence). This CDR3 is CASSFGGQQGNTQYF. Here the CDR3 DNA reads TGTGCCAGCAGCTTTGGGGGACAGCAAGGGAATACGCAGTATTTT.

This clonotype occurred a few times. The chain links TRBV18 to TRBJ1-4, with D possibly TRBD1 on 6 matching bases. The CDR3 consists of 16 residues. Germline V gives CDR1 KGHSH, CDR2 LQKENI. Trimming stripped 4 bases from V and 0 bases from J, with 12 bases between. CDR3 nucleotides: TGTGCCAGCTCACGACAGGCGCTTGCAACTAATGAAAAACTGTTTTTT. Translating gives CASSRQALATNEKLFF. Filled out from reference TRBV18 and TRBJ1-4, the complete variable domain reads NAGVMQNPRHLVRRRGQEARLRCSPMKGHSHVYWYRQLPEEGLKFMVYLQKENIIDESGMPKERFSAEFPKEGPSILRIQQVVRGDSAAYFCASSRQALATNEKLFFGSGTQLSVL.

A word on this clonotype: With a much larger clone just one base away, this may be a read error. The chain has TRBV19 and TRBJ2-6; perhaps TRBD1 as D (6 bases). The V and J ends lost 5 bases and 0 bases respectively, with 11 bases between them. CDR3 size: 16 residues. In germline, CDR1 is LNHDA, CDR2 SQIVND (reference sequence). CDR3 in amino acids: CASSAHRASGANVLTF. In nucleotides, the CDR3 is TGTGCCAGTAGTGCCCACAGGGCCTCTGGGGCCAACGTCCTGACTTTC.